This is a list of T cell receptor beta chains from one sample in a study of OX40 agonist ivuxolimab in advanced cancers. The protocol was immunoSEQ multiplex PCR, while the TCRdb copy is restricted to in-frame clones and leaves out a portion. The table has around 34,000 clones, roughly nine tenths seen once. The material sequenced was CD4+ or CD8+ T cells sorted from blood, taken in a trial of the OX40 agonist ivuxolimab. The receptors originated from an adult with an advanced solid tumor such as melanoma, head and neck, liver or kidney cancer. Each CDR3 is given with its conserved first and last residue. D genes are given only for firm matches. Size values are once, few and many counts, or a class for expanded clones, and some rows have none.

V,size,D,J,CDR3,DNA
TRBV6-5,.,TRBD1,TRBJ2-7,CASRLEDRDYYEQYF,TGTGCCAGCAGGCTCGAGGACAGGGATTACTACGAGCAGTACTTC
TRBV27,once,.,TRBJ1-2,CASRPDRFNYGYTF,TGTGCCAGCAGGCCGGACAGATTTAACTATGGCTACACCTTC
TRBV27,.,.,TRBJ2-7,CASSPSLGSSYEQYF,TGTGCCAGCAGTCCCTCGCTAGGGTCCTCCTACGAGCAGTACTTC
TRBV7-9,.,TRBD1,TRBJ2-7,CASSLSRTGGIHEQYF,TGTGCCAGCAGCTTGTCGAGGACAGGGGGCATCCACGAGCAGTACTTC
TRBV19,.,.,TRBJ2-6,CASISTWTASSGANVLTF,TGTGCCAGTATCTCGACCTGGACGGCGAGCTCTGGGGCCAACGTCCTGACTTTC
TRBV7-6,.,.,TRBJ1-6,CASSLGGVPNSPLHF,TGTGCCAGCAGCTTAGGGGGGGTACCTAATTCACCCCTCCACTTT
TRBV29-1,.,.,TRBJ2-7,CSVVSRGGVEQYF,TGCAGCGTTGTATCCCGGGGCGGCGTGGAGCAGTACTTC
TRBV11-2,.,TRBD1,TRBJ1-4,CASSLFTGDEKLFF,TGTGCCAGCAGCTTATTCACAGGGGATGAAAAACTGTTTTTT
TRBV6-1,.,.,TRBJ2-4,CASSASTGDIQYF,TGTGCCAGCAGTGCCTCGACAGGAGACATTCAGTACTTC
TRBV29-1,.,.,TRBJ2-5,CSTGPQETQYF,TGCAGCACCGGACCCCAAGAGACCCAGTACTTC
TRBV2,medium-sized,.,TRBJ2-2,CASGLDGANTGELFF,TGTGCCAGCGGTCTCGACGGGGCGAACACCGGGGAGCTGTTTTTT
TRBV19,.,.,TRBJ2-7,CASSVRDGVYEQYF,TGTGCCAGTAGTGTCCGGGACGGAGTATACGAGCAGTACTTC
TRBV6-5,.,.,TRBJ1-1,CASGKGGTEAFF,TGTGCCAGCGGTAAGGGAGGCACTGAAGCTTTCTTT
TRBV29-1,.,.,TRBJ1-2,CSVARGEGYTF,TGCAGCGTTGCGCGGGGCGAAGGCTACACCTTC
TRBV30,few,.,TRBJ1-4,CASTAPTNEKLFF,TGTGCCTCCACAGCACCAACTAATGAAAAACTGTTTTTT
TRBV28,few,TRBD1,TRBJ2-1,CASSFQGAENEQFF,TGTGCCAGCAGCTTTCAGGGGGCTGAGAATGAGCAGTTCTTC
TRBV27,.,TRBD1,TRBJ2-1,CASSPPGQNYNEQFF,TGTGCCAGCAGTCCTCCGGGACAGAACTACAATGAGCAGTTCTTC
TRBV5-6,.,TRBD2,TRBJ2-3,CASSPPLAGGPDTQYF,TGTGCCAGCAGCCCCCCACTAGCGGGGGGCCCAGATACGCAGTATTTT
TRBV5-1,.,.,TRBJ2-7,CASSFFTGGVYEQYF,TGCGCCAGCAGCTTCTTCACAGGGGGGGTCTACGAGCAGTACTTC
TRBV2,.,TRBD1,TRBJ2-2,CASSRIGQGAGELFF,TGTGCCAGCAGCAGAATCGGACAGGGAGCCGGGGAGCTGTTTTTT
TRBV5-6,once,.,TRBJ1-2,CASGRPSGHLTNYGYTF,TGTGCCAGCGGACGACCGAGCGGACATTTAACCAACTATGGCTACACCTTC
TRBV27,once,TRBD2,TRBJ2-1,CASSLTSGGDEQFF,TGTGCCAGCAGTTTGACTAGCGGGGGGGATGAGCAGTTCTTC
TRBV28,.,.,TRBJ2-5,CASSLRGARETQYF,TGTGCCAGCAGTTTAAGGGGGGCTCGGGAGACCCAGTACTTC
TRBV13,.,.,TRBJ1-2,CASSLRDGYGYTF,TGTGCCAGCAGCTTAAGGGACGGATATGGCTACACCTTC
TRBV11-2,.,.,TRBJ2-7,CASSLGGQAFQYF,TGTGCCAGCAGCTTAGGCGGGCAGGCGTTTCAGTACTTC
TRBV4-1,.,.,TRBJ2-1,CASSQGNEQFF,TGCGCCAGCAGCCAAGGAAATGAGCAGTTCTTC
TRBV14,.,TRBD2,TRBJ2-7,CASSQDNQRGYEQYF,TGTGCCAGCAGCCAAGATAATCAGCGGGGCTACGAGCAGTACTTC
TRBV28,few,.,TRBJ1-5,CASRRPGGYQPQHF,TGTGCCAGCAGACGCCCGGGAGGCTATCAGCCCCAGCATTTT
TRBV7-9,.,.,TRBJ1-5,CASSGSGTQPQHF,TGTGCCAGCAGCGGTTCGGGAACCCAGCCCCAGCATTTT
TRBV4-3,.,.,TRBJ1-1,CASSQEAGLPLAEAFF,TGCGCCAGCAGCCAAGAGGCAGGGCTTCCTCTGGCTGAAGCTTTCTTT
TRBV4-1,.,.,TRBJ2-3,CASSQELAGHSINTQYF,TGCGCCAGCAGCCAAGAATTGGCGGGGCATTCGATAAATACGCAGTATTTT
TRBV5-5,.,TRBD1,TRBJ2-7,CASSPAPGTGSYEQYF,TGTGCCAGCAGCCCCGCACCCGGGACAGGTTCCTACGAGCAGTACTTC
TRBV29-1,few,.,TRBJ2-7,CSVEDSGAYEQYF,TGCAGCGTTGAAGATAGCGGCGCCTACGAGCAGTACTTC
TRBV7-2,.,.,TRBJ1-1,CASSFGSEAFF,TGTGCCAGCAGCTTTGGGAGTGAAGCTTTCTTT
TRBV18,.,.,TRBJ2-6,CASSPPLRDLSSGANVLTF,TGTGCCAGCTCACCACCTTTGCGGGACTTGAGCTCTGGGGCCAACGTCCTGACTTTC
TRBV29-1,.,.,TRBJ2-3,CSVEDPAQIGDTQYF,TGCAGCGTTGAAGATCCAGCGCAGATAGGAGATACGCAGTATTTT
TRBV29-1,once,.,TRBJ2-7,CSVEEGEQYF,TGCAGCGTTGAAGAGGGCGAGCAGTACTTC
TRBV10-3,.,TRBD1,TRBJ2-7,CAISDSLDRVYEQYF,TGTGCCATCAGTGATTCTCTGGACAGGGTCTACGAGCAGTACTTC
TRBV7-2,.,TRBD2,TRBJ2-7,CASSRLAGGSPWEQYF,TGTGCCAGCAGCCGCCTAGCGGGGGGATCCCCTTGGGAGCAGTACTTC
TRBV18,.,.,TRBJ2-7,CASSPRDSGEWDYEQYF,TGTGCCAGCTCACCAAGGGATTCAGGGGAATGGGACTACGAGCAGTACTTC
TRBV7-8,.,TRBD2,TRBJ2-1,CASSLVGRGGPYNEQFF,TGTGCCAGCAGCTTAGTTGGGCGGGGGGGCCCCTACAATGAGCAGTTCTTC
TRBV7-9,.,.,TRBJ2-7,CASSLAGSYYEQYF,TGTGCCAGCAGCTTAGCGGGTAGCTATTACGAGCAGTACTTC
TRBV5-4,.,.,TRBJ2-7,CASAFRGGTEAHEQYF,TGTGCCAGCGCATTCAGAGGCGGGACGGAGGCCCACGAGCAGTACTTC
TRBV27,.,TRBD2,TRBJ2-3,CASVALAGVTDTQYF,TGTGCCAGCGTAGCCCTAGCGGGGGTGACAGATACGCAGTATTTT
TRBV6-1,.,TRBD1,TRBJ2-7,CASSEGQGAYEQYF,TGTGCCAGCAGCGAGGGGCAGGGGGCCTACGAGCAGTACTTC
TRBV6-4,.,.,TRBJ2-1,CASSDIGVSSYNEQFF,TGTGCCAGCAGTGACATTGGGGTGAGCTCCTACAATGAGCAGTTCTTC
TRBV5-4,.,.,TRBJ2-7,CASSLEGSDYEQYF,TGTGCCAGCAGCTTGGAGGGGAGTGACTACGAGCAGTACTTC